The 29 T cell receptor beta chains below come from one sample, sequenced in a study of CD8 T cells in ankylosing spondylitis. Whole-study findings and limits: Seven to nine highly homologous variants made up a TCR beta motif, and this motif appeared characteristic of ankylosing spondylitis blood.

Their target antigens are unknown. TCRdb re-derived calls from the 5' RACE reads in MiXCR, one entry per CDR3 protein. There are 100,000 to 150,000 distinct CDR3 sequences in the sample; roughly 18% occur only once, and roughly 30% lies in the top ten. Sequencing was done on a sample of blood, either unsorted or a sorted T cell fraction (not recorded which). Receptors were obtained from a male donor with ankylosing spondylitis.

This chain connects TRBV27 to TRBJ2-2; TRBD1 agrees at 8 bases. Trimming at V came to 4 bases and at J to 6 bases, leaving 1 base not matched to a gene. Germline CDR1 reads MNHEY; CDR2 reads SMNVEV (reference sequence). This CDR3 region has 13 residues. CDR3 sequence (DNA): TGTGCCAGCAGTTCGACAGGGGCCGGGGAGCTGTTTTTT. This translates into CASSSTGAGELFF.

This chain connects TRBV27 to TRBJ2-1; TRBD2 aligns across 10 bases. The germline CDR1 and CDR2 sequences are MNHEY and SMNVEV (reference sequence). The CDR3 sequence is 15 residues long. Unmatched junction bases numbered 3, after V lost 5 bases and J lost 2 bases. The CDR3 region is CASSRTSGPYNEQFF. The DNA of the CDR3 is TGTGCCAGCAGTCGGACTAGCGGTCCCTACAATGAGCAGTTCTTC.

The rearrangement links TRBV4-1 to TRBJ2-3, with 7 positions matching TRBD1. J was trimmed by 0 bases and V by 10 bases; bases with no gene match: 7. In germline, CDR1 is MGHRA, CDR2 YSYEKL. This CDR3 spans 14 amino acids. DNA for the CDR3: TGCGCCACGACGACAGGGCTAAGCACAGATACGCAGTATTTT. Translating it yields CATTTGLSTDTQYF.

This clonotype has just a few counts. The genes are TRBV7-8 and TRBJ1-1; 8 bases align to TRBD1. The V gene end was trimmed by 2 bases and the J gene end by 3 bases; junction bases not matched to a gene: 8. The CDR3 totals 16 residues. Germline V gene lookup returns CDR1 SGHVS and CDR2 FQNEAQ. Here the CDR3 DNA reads TGTGCCAGCAGCTTATGGGGCAGGGGGCTGGACACTGAAGCTTTCTTT. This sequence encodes CASSLWGRGLDTEAFF.

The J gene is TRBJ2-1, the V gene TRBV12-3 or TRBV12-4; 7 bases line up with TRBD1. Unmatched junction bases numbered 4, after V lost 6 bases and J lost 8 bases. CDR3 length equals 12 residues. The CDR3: CASRTGWDEQFF. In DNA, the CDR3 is TGTGCCAGCAGGACAGGGTGGGATGAGCAGTTCTTC.

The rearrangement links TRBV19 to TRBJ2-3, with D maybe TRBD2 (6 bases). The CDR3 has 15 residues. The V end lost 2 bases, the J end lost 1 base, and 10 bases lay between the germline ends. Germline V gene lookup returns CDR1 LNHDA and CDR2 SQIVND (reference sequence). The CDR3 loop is CASSIWGGGTDTQYF. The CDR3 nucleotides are TGTGCCAGTAGTATATGGGGCGGGGGCACAGATACGCAGTATTTT.

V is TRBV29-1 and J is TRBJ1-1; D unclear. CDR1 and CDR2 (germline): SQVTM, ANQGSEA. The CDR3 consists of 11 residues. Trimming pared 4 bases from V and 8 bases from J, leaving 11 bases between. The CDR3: CSVVRSEEAFF. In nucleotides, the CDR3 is TGCAGCGTTGTTCGGTCCGAGGAAGCTTTCTTT. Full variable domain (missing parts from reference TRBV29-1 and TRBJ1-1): SAVISQKPSRDICQRGTSLTIQCQVDSQVTMMFWYRQQPGQSLTLIATANQGSEATYESGFVIDKFPISRPNLTFSTLTVSNMSPEDSSIYLCSVVRSEEAFFGQGTRLTVV.

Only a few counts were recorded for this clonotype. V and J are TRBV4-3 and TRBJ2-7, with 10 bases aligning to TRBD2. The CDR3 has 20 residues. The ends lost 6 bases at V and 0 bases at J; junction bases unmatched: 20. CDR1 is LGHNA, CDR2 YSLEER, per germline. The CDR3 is CASSEEVPGTSERSSYEQYF. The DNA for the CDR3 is TGCGCCAGCAGTGAGGAGGTTCCAGGGACTAGCGAAAGGAGCTCCTACGAGCAGTACTTC.

The CDR3 protein is CASRLKIGQPEAFF. As DNA, the CDR3 is TGTGCCAGTAGGCTGAAAATAGGACAGCCGGAAGCTTTCTTT. This chain connects TRBV19 to TRBJ1-1, with TRBD1 as a possible D gene (6 bases). Trimming took off 6 bases at V and 8 bases at J, with 19 bases between the two ends. Germline-derived CDR1 and CDR2 are LNHDA and SQIVND (reference sequence). The CDR3 length is 14 residues.

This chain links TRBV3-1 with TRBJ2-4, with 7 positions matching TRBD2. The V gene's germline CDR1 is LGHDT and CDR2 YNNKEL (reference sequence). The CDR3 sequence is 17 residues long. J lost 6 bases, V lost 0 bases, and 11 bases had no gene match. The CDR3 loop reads CASSQDLLGGSTNIQYF. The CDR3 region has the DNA TGTGCCAGCAGCCAAGATCTGTTGGGCGGGAGCACAAACATTCAGTACTTC. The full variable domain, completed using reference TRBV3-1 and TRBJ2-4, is DTAVSQTPKYLVTQMGNDKSIKCEQNLGHDTMYWYKQDSKKFLKIMFSYNNKELIINETVPNRFSPKSPDKAHLNLHINSLELGDSAVYFCASSQDLLGGSTNIQYFGAGTRLSVL.

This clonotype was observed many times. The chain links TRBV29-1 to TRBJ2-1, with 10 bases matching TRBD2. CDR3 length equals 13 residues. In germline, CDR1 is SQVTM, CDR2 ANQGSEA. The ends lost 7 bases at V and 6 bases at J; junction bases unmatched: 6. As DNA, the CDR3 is TGCAGCGCGCTAGCGGGAGAGACCAATGAGCAGTTCTTC. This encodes CSALAGETNEQFF.

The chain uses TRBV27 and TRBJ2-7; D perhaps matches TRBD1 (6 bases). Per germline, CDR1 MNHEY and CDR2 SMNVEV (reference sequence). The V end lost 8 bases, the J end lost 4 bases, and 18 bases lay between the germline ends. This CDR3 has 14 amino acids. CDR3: CASGAGTRLYEQYF. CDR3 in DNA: TGTGCCAGCGGCGCCGGGACACGACTTTACGAGCAGTACTTC.

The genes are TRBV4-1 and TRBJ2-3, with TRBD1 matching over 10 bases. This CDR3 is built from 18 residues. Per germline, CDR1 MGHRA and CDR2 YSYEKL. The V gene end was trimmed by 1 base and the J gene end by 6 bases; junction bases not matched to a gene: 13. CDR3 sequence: CASSQGIARQGAKDTQYF. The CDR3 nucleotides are TGCGCCAGCAGCCAAGGGATAGCGAGACAGGGGGCGAAGGATACGCAGTATTTT.

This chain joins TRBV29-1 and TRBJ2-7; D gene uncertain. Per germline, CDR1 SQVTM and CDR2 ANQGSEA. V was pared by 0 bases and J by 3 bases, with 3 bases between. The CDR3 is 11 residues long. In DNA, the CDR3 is TGCAGCGTTGAAGATCGCTACGAGCAGTACTTC. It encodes CSVEDRYEQYF.

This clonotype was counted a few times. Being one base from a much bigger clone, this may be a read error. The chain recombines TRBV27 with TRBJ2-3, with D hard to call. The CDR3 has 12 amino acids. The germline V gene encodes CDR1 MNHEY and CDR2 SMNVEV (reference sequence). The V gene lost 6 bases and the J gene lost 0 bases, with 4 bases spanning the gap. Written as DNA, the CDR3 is TGTGCCAGCAGGAAAAGCACAGATACGCAGTATTTT. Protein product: CASRKSTDTQYF.

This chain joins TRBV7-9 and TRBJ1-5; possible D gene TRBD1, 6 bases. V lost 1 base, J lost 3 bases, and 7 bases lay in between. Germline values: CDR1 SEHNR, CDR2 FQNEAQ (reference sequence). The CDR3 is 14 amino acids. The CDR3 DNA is TGTGCCAGCAGCTTAGGGACAGCCAATCAGCCCCAGCATTTT. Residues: CASSLGTANQPQHF.

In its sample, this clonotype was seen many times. CDR3 DNA sequence: TGTGCCAGCAGCCAAGGGAGCAGGGGGGCGCATGAGCAGTTCTTC. As protein: CASSQGSRGAHEQFF. V and J are TRBV12-3 or TRBV12-4 and TRBJ2-1; D is perhaps TRBD1 (7 bases). Trimming left V 6 bases short and J 8 bases short, with 20 bases between. The CDR3 is 15 amino acids.

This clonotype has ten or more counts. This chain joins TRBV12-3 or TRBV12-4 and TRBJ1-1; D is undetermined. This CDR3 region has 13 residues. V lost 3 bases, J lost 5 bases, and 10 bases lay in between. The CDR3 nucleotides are TGTGCCAGCAGTTTGGCAGTGGGTACTGAAGCTTTCTTT. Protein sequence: CASSLAVGTEAFF.

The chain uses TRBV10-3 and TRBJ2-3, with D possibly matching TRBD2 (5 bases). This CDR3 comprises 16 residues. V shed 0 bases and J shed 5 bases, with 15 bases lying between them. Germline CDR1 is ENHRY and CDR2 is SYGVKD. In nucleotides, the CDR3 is TGTGCCATCAGTGAGTCCCTCCCGGGAAGGGAAGATACGCAGTATTTT. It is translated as CAISESLPGREDTQYF.

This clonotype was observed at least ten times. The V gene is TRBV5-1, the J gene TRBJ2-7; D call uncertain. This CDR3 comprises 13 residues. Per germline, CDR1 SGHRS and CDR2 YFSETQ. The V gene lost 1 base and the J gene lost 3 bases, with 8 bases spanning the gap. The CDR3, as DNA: TGCGCCAGCAGCTTGAACGCGAACTACGAGCAGTACTTC. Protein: CASSLNANYEQYF.

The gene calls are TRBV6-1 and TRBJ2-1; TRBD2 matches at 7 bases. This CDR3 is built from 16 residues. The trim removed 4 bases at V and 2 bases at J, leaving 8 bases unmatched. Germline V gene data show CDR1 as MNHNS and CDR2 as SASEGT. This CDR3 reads CASSGASGHTYNEQFF. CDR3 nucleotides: TGTGCCAGCAGTGGCGCTAGCGGCCATACCTACAATGAGCAGTTCTTC.

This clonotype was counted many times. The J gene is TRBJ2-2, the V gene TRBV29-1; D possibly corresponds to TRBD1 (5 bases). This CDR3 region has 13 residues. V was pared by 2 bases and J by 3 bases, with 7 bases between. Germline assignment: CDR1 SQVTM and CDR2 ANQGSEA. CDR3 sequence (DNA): TGCAGCGTTGAACCAGGGCACACCGGGGAGCTGTTTTTT. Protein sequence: CSVEPGHTGELFF.

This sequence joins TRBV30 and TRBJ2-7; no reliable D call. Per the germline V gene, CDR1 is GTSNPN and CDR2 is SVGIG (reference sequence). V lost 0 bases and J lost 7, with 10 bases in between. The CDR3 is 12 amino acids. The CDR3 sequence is CAWSVLPGEQYF. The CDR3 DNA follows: TGTGCCTGGAGTGTACTCCCTGGAGAGCAGTACTTC. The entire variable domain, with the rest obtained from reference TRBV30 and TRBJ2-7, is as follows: SQTIHQWPATLVQPVGSPLSLECTVEGTSNPNLYWYRQAAGRGLQLLFYSVGIGQISSEVPQNLSASRPQDRQFILSSKKLLLSDSGFYLCAWSVLPGEQYFGPGTRLTVT.

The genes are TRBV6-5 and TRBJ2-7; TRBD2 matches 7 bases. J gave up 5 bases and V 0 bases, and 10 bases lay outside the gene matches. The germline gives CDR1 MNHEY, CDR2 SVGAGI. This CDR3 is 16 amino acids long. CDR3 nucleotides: TGTGCCAGCAGTTACTCGTTCGGACTACGGGGGGACGAGCAGTACTTC. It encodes CASSYSFGLRGDEQYF.

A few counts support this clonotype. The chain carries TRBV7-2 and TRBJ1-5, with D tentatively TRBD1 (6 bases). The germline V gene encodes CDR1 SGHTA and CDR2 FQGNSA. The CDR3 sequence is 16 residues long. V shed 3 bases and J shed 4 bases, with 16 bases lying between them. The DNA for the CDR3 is TGTGCCAGCAGCTTCGGCCCCGGACAGTTTAATCAGCCCCAGCATTTT. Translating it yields CASSFGPGQFNQPQHF.

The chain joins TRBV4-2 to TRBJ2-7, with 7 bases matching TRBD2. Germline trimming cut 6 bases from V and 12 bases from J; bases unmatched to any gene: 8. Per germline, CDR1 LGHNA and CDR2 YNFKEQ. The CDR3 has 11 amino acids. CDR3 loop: CASRGGVETYF. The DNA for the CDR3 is TGTGCCAGCAGGGGGGGGGTCGAGACGTACTTC.

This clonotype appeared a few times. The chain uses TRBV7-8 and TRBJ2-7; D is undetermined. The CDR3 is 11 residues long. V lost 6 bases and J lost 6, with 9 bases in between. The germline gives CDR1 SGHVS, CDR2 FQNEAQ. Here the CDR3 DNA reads TGTGCCAGCAGATTGGGTGGCGAGCAGTACTTC. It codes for CASRLGGEQYF.

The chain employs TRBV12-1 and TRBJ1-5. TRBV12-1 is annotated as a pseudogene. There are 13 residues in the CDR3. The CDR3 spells CASSPMGNQPQHF. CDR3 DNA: TGCGCCAGCAGCCCCATGGGGAATCAGCCCCAGCATTTT.

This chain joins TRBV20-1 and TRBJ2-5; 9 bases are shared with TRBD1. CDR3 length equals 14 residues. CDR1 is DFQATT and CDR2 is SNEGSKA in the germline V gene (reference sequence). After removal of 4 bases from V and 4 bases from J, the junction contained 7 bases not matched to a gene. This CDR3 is CSAIQGAEGETQYF. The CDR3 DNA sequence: TGCAGTGCTATACAGGGGGCGGAGGGAGAGACCCAGTACTTC.